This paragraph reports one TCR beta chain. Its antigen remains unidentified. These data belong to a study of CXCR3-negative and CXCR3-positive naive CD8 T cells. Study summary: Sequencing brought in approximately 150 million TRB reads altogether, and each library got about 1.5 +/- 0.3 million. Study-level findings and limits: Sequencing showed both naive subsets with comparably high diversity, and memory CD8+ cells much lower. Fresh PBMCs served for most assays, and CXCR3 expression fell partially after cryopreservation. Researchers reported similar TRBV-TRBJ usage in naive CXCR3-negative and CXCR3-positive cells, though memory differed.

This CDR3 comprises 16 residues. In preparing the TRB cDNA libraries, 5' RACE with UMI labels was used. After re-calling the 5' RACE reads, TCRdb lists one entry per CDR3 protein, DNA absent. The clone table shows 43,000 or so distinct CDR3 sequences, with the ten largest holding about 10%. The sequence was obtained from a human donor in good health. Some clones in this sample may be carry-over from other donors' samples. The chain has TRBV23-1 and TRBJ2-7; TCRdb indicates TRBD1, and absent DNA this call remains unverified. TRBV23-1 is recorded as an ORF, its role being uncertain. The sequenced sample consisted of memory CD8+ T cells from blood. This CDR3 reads CASSQSARGKSYEQYF.